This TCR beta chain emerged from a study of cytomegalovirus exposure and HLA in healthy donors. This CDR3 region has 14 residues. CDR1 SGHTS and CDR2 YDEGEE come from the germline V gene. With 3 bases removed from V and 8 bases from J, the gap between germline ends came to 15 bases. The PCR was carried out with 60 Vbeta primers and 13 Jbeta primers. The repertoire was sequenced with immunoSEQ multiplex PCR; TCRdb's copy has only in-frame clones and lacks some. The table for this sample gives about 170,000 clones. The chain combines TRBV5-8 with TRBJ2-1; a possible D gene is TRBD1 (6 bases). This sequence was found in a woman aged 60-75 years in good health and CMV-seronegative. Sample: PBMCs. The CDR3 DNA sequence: TGTGCCAGCAGCTCCTCTTGGGACATCGATGAGCAGTTCTTC. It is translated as CASSSSWDIDEQFF.